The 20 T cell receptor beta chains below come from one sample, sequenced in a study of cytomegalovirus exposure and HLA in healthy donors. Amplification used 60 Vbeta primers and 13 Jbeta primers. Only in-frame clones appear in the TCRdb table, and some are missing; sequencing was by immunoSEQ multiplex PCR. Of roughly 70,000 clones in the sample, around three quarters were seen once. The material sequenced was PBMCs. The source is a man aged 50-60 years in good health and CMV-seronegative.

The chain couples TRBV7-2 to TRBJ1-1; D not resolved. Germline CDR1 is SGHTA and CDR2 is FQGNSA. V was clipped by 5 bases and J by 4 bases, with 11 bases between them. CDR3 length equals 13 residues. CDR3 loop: CASSPDGFTEAFF. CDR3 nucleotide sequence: TGTGCCAGCAGCCCTGACGGGTTCACTGAAGCTTTCTTT.

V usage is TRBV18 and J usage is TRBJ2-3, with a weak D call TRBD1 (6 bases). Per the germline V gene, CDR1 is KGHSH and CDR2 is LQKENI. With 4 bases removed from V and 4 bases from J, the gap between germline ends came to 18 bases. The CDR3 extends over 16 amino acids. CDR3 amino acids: CASSHERTGFADTQYF. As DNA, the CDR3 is TGTGCCAGCTCACACGAACGAACAGGGTTCGCAGATACGCAGTATTTT.

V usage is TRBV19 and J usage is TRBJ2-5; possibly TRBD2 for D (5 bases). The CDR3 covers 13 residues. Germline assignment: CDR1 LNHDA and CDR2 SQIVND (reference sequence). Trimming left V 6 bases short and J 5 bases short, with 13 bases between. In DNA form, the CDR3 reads TGTGCCAGTAGGGGAGACGGCACCGAGACCCAGTACTTC. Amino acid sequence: CASRGDGTETQYF.

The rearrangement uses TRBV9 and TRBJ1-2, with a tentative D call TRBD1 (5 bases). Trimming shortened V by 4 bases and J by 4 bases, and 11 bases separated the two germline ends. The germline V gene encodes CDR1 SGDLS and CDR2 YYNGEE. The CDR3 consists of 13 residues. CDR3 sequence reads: CASSPPGSYGYTF. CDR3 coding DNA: TGTGCCAGCAGCCCACCAGGGTCCTATGGCTACACCTTC.

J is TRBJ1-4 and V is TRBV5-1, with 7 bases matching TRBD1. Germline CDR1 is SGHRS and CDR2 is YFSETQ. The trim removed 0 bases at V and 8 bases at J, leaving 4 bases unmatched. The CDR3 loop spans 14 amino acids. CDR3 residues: CASSLGRGQEKLFF. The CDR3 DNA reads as TGCGCCAGCAGCTTGGGTAGGGGGCAGGAAAAACTGTTTTTT.

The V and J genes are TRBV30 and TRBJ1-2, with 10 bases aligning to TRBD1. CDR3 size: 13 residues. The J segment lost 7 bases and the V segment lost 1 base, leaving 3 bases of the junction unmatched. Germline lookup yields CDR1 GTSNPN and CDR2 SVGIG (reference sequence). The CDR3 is CAWSGTGGSGYTF. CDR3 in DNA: TGTGCCTGGAGTGGGACAGGGGGAAGTGGCTACACCTTC.

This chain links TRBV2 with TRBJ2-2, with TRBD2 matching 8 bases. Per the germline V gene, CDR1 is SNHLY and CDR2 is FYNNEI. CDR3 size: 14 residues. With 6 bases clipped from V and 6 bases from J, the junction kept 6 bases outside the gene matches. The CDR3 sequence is CASRETSAAGELFF. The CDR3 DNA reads TGTGCCAGCAGGGAGACTAGCGCGGCCGGGGAGCTGTTTTTT.

This chain's CDR3 is CASSWDRALSYEQYF. In DNA form, the CDR3 reads TGTGCCAGCAGCTGGGACAGGGCCCTCTCCTACGAGCAGTACTTC. This rearrangement joins TRBV5-4 to TRBJ2-7, with 9 nucleotides matching TRBD1. Germline CDR1 and CDR2: SGHNT and YYREEE (reference sequence). CDR3 length equals 15 residues. J was trimmed by 0 bases and V by 3 bases; bases with no gene match: 4.

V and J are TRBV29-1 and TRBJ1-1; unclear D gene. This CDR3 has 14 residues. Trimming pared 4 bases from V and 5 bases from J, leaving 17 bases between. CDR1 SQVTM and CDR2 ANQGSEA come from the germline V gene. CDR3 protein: CSVALAGVSTEAFF. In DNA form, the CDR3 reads TGCAGCGTTGCTCTGGCCGGGGTATCGACTGAAGCTTTCTTT.

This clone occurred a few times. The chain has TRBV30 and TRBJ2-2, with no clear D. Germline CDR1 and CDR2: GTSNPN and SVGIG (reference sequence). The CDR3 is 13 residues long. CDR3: CAHSLTNTGELFF. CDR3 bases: TGTGCTCACTCATTGACGAACACCGGGGAGCTGTTTTTT.

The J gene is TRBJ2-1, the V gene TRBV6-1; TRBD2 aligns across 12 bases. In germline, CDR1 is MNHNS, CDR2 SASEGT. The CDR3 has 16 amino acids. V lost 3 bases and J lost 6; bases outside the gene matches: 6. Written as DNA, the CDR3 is TGTGCCAGCAGTGACCCACCTAGCGGGGGGGTCAATGAGCAGTTCTTC. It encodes CASSDPPSGGVNEQFF.

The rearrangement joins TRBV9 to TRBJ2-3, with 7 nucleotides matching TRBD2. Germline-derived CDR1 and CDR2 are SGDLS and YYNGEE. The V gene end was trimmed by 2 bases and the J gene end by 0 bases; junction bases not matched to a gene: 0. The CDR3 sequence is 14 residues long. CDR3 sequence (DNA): TGTGCCAGCAGCGTTAGCGGGAGCACAGATACGCAGTATTTT. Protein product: CASSVSGSTDTQYF.

The CDR3 DNA reads as TGCGCCAGCAGCCAAGCCAGGGATTTTGAAGCTTTCTTT. Translation gives CASSQARDFEAFF. The chain employs TRBV4-1 and TRBJ1-1, with D possibly TRBD1 on 5 matching bases. CDR3 length equals 13 residues. Trimming stripped 1 base from V and 7 bases from J, with 10 bases between. Germline CDR1 MGHRA, CDR2 YSYEKL.

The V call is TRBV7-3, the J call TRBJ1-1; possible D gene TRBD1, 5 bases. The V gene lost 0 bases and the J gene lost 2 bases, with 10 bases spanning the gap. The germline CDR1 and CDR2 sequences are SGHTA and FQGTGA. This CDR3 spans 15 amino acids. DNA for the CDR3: TGTGCCAGCAGCTTAACCTGGGGCAGCAACACTGAAGCTTTCTTT. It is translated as CASSLTWGSNTEAFF.

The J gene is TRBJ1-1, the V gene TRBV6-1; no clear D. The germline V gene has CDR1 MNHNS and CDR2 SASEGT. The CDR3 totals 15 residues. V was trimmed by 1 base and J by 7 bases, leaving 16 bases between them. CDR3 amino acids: CASSEGARGRDEAFF. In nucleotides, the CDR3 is TGTGCCAGCAGTGAAGGGGCTCGAGGGCGGGATGAAGCTTTCTTT.

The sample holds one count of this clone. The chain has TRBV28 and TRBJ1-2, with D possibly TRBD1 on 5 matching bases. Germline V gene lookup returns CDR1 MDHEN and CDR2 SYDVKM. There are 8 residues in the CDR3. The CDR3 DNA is TGTGTCGCGGGGCTGCACACCTTC. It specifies CVAGLHTF.

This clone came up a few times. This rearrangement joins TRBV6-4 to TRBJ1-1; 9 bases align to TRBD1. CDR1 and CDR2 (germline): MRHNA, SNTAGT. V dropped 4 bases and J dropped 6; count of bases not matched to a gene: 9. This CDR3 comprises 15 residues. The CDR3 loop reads CASSGYNRGLAEAFF. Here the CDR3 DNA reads TGTGCCAGCAGTGGATACAACAGGGGGCTGGCTGAAGCTTTCTTT.

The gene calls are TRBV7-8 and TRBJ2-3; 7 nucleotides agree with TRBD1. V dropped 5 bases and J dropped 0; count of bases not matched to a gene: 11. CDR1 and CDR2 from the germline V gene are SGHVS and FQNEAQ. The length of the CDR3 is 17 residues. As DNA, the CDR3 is TGTGCCAGCAGCACGCGACAGGGATGGACTAGCACAGATACGCAGTATTTT. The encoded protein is CASSTRQGWTSTDTQYF.

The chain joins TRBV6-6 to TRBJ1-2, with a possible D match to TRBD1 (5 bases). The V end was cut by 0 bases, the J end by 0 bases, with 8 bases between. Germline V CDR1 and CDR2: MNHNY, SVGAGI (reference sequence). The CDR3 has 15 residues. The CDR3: CASSYSTDANYGYTF. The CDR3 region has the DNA TGTGCCAGCAGTTACTCGACAGATGCTAACTATGGCTACACCTTC.

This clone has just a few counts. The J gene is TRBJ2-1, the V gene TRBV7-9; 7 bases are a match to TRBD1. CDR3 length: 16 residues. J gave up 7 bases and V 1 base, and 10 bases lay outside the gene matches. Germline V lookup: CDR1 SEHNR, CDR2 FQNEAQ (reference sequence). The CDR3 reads CASSLVSTGAKNEQFF. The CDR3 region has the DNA TGTGCCAGCAGCTTAGTTTCTACAGGGGCAAAGAATGAGCAGTTCTTC.